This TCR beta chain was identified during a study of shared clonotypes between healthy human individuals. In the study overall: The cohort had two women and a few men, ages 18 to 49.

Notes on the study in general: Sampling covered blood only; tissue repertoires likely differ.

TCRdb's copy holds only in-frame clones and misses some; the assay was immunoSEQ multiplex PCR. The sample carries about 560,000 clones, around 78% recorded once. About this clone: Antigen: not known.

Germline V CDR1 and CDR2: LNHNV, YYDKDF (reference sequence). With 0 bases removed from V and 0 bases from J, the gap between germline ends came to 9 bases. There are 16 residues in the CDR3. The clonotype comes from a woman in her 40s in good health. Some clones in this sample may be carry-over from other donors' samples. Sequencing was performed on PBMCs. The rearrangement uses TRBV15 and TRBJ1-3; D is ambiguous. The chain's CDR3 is CATSRDTGHSGNTIYF. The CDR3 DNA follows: TGTGCCACCAGCAGAGATACGGGCCACTCTGGAAACACCATATATTTT.